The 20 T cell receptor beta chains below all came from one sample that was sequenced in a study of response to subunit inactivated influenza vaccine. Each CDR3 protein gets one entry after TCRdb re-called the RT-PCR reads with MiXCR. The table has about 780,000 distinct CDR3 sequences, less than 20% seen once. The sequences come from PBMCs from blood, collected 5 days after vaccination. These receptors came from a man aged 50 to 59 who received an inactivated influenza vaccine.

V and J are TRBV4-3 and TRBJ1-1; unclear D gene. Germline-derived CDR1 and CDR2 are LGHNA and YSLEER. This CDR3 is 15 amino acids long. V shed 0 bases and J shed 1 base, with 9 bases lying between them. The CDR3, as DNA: TGCGCCAGCAGCCAAGATAGGGCGCGGAACACTGAAGCTTTCTTT. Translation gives CASSQDRARNTEAFF.

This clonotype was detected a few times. The CDR3 protein is CASRNRSYGYTF. In DNA, the CDR3 is TGTGCCAGCAGAAACAGGTCCTATGGCTACACCTTC. The gene calls are TRBV28 and TRBJ1-2; maybe TRBD1 (5 bases). This CDR3 spans 12 amino acids. CDR1 MDHEN and CDR2 SYDVKM come from the germline V gene. The V end lost 6 bases, the J end lost 4 bases, and 9 bases lay between the germline ends.

The CDR3 region is CASSSSPGQRSLHF. The CDR3 coding sequence is TGTGCCAGCAGCTCTTCACCGGGACAGAGAAGCCTCCACTTT. The J gene is TRBJ1-6, the V gene TRBV7-6, with 7 positions matching TRBD1. The length of the CDR3 is 14 residues. The V and J ends lost 4 bases and 15 bases, in that order; junction bases with no gene match: 12. Germline CDR1 is SGHVS and CDR2 is FNYEAQ.

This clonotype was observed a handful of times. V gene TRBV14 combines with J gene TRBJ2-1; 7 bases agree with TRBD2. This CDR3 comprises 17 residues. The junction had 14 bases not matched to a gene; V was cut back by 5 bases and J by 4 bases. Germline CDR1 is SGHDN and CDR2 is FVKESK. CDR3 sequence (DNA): TGTGCCAGCAGCACACCGGGACTAAATAACGTATACAATGAGCAGTTCTTC. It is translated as CASSTPGLNNVYNEQFF. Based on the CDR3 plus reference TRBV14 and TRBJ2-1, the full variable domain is EAGVTQFPSHSVIEKGQTVTLRCDPISGHDNLYWYRRVMGKEIKFLLHFVKESKQDESGMPNNRFLAERTGGTYSTLKVQPAELEDSGVYFCASSTPGLNNVYNEQFFGPGTRLTVL.

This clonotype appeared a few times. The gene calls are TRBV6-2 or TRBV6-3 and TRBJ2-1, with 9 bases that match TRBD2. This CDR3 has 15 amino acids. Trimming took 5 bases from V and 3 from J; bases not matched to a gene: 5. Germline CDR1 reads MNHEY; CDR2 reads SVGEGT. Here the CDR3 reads CASSHSGGLYNEQFF. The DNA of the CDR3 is TGTGCCAGCAGTCATAGCGGGGGACTCTACAATGAGCAGTTCTTC.

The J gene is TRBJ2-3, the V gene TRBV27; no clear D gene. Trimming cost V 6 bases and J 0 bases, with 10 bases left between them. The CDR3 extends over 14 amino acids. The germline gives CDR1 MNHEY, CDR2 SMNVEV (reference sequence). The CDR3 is CASSYDISTDTQYF. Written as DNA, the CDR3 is TGTGCCAGCAGCTACGATATTAGCACAGATACGCAGTATTTT.

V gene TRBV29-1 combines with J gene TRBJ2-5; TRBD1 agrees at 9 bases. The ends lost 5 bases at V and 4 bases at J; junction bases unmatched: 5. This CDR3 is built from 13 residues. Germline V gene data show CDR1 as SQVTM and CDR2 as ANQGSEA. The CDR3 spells CSVITTGGETQYF. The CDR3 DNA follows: TGCAGCGTTATAACGACAGGGGGAGAGACCCAGTACTTC.

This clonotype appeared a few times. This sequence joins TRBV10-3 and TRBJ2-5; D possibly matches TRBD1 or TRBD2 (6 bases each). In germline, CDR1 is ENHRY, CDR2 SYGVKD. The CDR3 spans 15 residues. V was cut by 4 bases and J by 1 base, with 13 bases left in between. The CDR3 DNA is TGTGCCATCAGTGGTTCGGGGGCCCTCCAAGAGACCCAGTACTTC. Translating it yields CAISGSGALQETQYF.

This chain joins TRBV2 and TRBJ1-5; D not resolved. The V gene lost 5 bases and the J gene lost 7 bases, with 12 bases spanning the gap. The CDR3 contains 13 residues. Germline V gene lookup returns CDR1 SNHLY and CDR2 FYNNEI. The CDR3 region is CASSRYVGQPQHF. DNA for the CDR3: TGTGCCAGCAGTCGGTATGTAGGACAGCCCCAGCATTTT.

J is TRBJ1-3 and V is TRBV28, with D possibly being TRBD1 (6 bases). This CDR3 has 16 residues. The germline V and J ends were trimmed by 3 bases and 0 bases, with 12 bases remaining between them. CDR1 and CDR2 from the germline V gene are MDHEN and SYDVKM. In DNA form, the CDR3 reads TGTGCCAGCAGTTTCAGGACAGCTTACTCTGGAAACACCATATATTTT. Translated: CASSFRTAYSGNTIYF. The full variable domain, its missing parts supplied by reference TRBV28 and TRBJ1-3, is DVKVTQSSRYLVKRTGEKVFLECVQDMDHENMFWYRQDPGLGLRLIYFSYDVKMKEKGDIPEGYSVSREKKERFSLILESASTNQTSMYLCASSFRTAYSGNTIYFGEGSWLTVV.

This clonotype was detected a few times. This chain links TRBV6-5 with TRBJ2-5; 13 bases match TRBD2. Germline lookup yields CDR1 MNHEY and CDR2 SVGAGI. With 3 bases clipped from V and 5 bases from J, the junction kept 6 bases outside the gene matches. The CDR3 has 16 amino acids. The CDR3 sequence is CASSYTSGGGRETQYF. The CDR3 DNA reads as TGTGCCAGCAGTTATACTAGCGGGGGGGGGAGGGAGACCCAGTACTTC.

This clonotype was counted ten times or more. DNA for the CDR3: TGTGCCACAGGACAGGGGGGCAATCAGCCCCAGCATTTT. It is translated as CATGQGGNQPQHF. This sequence joins TRBV24-1 and TRBJ1-5, with TRBD1 identical over 10 bases. V was clipped by 10 bases and J by 2 bases; unmatched bases: 1. CDR1 KGHDR and CDR2 SFDVKD come from the germline V gene. The CDR3 is 13 residues long.

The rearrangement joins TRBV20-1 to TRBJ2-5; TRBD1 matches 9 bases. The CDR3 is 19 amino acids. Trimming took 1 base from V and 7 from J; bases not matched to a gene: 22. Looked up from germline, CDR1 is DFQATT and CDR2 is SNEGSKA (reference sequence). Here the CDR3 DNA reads TGCAGTGCTAGAGTCAGCTCCGGGACAGGGATGAAGCCTTTGAGGACCCAGTACTTC. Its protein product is CSARVSSGTGMKPLRTQYF.

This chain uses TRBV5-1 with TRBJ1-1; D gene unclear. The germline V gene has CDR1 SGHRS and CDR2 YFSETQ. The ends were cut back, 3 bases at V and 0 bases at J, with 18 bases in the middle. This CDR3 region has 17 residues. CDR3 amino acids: CASSWSTRRNMNTEAFF. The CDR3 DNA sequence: TGCGCCAGCAGCTGGAGCACTCGTCGTAACATGAACACTGAAGCTTTCTTT.

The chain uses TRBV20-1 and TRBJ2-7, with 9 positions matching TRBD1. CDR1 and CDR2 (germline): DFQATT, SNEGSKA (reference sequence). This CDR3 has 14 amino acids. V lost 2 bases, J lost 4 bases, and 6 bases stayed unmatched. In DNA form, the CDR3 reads TGCAGTGCTAGACCCCGGGACAGGGAGTACGAGCAGTACTTC. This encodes CSARPRDREYEQYF.

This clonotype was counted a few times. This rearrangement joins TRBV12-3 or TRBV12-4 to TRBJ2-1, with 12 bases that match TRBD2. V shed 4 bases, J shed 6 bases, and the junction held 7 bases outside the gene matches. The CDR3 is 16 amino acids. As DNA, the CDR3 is TGTGCCAGCAGTTCACCACTAGCGGGAGGCTTCAATGAGCAGTTCTTC. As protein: CASSSPLAGGFNEQFF.

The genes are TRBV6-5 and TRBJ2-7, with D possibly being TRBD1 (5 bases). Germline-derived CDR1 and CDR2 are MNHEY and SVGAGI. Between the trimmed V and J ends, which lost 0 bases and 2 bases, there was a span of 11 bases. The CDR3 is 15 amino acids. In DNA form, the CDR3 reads TGTGCCAGCAGTTACTCCCTAGGGGCGACCTACGAGCAGTACTTC. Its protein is CASSYSLGATYEQYF.

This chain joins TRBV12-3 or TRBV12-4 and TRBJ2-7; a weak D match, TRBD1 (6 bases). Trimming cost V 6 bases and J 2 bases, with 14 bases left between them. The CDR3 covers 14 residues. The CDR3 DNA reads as TGTGCCAGCAGCCCACAGGGTACTACCTACGAGCAGTACTTC. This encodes CASSPQGTTYEQYF.

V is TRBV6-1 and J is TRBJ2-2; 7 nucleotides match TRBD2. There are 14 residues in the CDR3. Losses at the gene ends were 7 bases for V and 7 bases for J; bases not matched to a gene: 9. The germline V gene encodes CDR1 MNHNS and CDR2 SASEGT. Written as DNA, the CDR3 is TGTGCCAGCAAAGCGGGAAGGTCTTACGGGGAGCTGTTTTTT. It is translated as CASKAGRSYGELFF.

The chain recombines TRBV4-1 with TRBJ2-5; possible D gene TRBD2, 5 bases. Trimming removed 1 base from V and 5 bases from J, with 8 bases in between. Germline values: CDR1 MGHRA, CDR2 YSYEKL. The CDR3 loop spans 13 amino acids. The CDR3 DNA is TGCGCCAGCAGCCAAGTAGCGCGGGAGACCCAGTACTTC. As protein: CASSQVARETQYF.